Listed here is a single T cell receptor (beta chain). The data originate from a study of blood T cell repertoires in COVID-19. Produced via immunoSEQ multiplex PCR; TCRdb's table is partial and in-frame only. The sample lists hundreds of thousands of clones, roughly nine tenths occurring once. The CDR3 has 13 residues. The germline gives CDR1 MDHEN, CDR2 SYDVKM. V was shortened by 7 bases and J by 0 bases, with 10 bases between the two germline ends. The origin of this receptor is a man between 18 and 29 years old with active or convalescent COVID-19. The chain carries TRBV28 and TRBJ2-7; D gene unclear. Sequencing input: peripheral blood. CDR3 residues: CASNQIASYEQYF. The CDR3 nucleotides read TGTGCCAGCAATCAAATAGCCTCCTACGAGCAGTACTTC.